This paragraph reports one T cell receptor (beta chain). This specimen belongs to a study of T cell changes during pregnancy in multiple sclerosis. Generated by immunoSEQ multiplex PCR, the TCRdb table keeps only in-frame clones and is missing some. The sample has about 44,000 clones, roughly 96% seen once. Looked up from germline, CDR1 is SEHNR and CDR2 is FQNEAQ (reference sequence). CDR3 size: 15 residues. J gave up 4 bases and V 4 bases, and 8 bases lay outside the gene matches. The sequence came from a female donor with multiple sclerosis, enrolled in a pregnancy study. The J gene is TRBJ1-1, the V gene TRBV7-9; the match to TRBD1 covers 8 bases. Sequenced here: peripheral blood, sampled in the second trimester of pregnancy. In DNA form, the CDR3 reads TGTGCCAGCAGCTCAACGAAAGACAGGGGCACTGAAGCTTTCTTT. Translation gives CASSSTKDRGTEAFF.